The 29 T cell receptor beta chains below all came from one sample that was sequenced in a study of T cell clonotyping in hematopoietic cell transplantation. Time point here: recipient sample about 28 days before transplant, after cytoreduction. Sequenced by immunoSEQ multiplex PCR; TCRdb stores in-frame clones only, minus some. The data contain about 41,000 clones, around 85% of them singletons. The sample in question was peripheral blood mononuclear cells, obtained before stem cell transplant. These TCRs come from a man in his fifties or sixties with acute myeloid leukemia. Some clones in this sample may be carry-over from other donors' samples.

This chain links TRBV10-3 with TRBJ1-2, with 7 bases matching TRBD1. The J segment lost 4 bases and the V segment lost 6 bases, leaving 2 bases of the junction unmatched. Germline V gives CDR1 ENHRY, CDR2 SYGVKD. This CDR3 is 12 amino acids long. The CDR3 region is CAIRGQPYGYTF. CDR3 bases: TGTGCCATCAGGGGACAGCCCTATGGCTACACCTTC.

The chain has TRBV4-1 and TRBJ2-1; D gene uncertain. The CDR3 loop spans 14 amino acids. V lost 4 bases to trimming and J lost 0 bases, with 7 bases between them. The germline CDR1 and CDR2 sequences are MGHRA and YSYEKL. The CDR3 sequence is CASSLLSSYNEQFF. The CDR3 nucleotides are TGCGCCAGCAGCCTCCTGAGCTCCTACAATGAGCAGTTCTTC.

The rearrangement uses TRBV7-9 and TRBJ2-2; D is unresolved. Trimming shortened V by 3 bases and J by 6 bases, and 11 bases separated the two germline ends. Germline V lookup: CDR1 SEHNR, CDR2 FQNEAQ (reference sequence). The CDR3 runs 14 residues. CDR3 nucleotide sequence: TGTGCCAGCAGCTTTTCTGTTTTAGCCGGGGAGCTGTTTTTT. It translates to CASSFSVLAGELFF.

The CDR3 here is CASSKERANTGELFF. In DNA, the CDR3 is TGTGCCAGCAGCAAAGAAAGAGCGAACACCGGGGAGCTGTTTTTT. The J gene is TRBJ2-2, the V gene TRBV7-6; D unresolved. V lost 5 bases and J 0 bases, leaving 10 bases between the germline ends. Germline loops: CDR1 SGHVS, CDR2 FNYEAQ. The CDR3 extends over 15 amino acids. The full variable domain, completed using reference TRBV7-6 and TRBJ2-2, is GAGVSQSPRYKVTKRGQDVALRCDPISGHVSLYWYRQALGQGPEFLTYFNYEAQQDKSGLPNDRFSAERPEGSISTLTIQRTEQRDSAMYRCASSKERANTGELFFGEGSRLTVL.

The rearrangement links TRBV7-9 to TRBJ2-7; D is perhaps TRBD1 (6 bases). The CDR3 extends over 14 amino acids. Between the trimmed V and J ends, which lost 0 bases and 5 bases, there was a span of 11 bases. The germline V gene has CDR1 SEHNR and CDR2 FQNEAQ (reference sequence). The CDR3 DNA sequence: TGTGCCAGCAGCTTAGCGCGAGGGGGTAACGAGCAGTACTTC. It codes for CASSLARGGNEQYF.

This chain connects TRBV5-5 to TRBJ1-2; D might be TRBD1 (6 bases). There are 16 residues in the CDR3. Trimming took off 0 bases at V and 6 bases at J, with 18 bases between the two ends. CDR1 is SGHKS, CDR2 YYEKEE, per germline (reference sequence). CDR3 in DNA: TGTGCCAGCAGCTTGGAGGGGACAATGTATAATGATGGCTACACCTTC. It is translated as CASSLEGTMYNDGYTF.

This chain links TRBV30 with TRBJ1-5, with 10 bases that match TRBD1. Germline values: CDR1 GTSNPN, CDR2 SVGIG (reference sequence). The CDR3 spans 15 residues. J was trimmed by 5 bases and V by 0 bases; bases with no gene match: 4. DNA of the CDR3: TGTGCCTGGAGTGTACTGGGACAGGGGTATCAGCCCCAGCATTTT. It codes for CAWSVLGQGYQPQHF.

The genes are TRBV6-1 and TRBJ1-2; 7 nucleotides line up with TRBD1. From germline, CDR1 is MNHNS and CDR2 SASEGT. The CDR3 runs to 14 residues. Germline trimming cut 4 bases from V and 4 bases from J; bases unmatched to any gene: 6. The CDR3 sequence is CASSATGDLYGYTF. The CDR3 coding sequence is TGTGCCAGCAGTGCAACAGGGGATCTCTATGGCTACACCTTC.

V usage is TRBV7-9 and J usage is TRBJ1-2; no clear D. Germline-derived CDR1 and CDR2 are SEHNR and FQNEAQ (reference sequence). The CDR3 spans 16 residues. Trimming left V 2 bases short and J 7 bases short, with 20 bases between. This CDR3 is CASSLLAADLVGGYTF. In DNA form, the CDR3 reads TGTGCCAGCAGCTTATTGGCAGCTGACCTGGTGGGTGGCTACACCTTC.

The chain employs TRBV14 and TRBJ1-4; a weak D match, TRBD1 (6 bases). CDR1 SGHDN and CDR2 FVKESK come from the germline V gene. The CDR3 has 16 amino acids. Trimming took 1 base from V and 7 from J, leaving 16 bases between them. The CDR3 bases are TGTGCCAGCAGCCAAGTCCGGGGCAGGGGTTCTGAAAAACTGTTTTTT. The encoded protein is CASSQVRGRGSEKLFF.

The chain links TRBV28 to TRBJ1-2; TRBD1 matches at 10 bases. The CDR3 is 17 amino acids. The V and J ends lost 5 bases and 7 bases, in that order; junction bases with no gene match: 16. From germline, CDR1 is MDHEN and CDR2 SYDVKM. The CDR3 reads CASSLIQTGGLRGGYTF. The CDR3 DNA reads TGTGCCAGCAGTCTCATCCAGACAGGGGGCCTTAGAGGTGGCTACACCTTC.

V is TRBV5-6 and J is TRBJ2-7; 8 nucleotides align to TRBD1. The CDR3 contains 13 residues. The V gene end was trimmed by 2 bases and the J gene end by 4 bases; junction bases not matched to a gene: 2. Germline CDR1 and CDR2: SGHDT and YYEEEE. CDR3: CASSFYRGYEQYF. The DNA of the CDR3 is TGTGCCAGCAGCTTTTACAGGGGGTACGAGCAGTACTTC.

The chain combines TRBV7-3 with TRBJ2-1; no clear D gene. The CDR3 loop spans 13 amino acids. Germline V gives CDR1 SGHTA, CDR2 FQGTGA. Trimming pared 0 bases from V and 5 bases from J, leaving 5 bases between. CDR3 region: CASSLTPDNEQFF. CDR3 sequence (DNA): TGTGCCAGCAGCTTAACGCCGGACAATGAGCAGTTCTTC.

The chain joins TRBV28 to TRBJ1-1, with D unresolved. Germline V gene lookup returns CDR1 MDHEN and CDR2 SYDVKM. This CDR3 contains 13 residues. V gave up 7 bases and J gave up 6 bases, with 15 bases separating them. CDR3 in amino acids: CASIGRPEAEAFF. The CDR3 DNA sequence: TGTGCCAGCATAGGCCGGCCAGAAGCTGAAGCTTTCTTT.

CDR3 sequence: CSVEDGTLGTYEQYF. The CDR3 coding sequence is TGCAGCGTTGAAGATGGGACACTTGGGACCTACGAGCAGTACTTC. V usage is TRBV29-1 and J usage is TRBJ2-7; a possible D gene is TRBD1 (6 bases). This CDR3 spans 15 amino acids. Germline V gene sequence: CDR1 SQVTM, CDR2 ANQGSEA. Trimming removed 0 bases from V and 2 bases from J, with 14 bases in between.

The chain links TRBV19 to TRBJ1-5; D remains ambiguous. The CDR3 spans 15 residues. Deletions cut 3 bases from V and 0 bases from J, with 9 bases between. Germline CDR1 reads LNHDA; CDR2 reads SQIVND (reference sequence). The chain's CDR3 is CASSIKGSSNQPQHF. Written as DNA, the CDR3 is TGTGCCAGTAGTATCAAGGGAAGTAGCAATCAGCCCCAGCATTTT.

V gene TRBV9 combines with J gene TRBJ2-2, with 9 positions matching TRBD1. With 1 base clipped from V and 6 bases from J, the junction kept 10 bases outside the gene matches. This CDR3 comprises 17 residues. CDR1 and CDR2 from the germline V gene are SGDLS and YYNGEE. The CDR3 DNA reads TGTGCCAGCAGCGTAAACCTCGGGACAGGGAAGGCCGGGGAGCTGTTTTTT. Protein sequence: CASSVNLGTGKAGELFF.

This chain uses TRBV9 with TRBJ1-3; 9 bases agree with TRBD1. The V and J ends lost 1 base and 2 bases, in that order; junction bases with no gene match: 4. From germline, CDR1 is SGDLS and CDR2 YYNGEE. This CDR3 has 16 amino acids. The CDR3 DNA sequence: TGTGCCAGCAGCGTATCCGGGACAGGGCCTGGAAACACCATATATTTT. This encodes CASSVSGTGPGNTIYF.

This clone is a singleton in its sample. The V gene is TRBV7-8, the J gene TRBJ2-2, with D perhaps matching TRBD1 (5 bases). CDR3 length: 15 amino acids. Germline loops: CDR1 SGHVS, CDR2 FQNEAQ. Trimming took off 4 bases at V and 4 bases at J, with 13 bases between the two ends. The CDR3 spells CASSSYLGVTGELFF. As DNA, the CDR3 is TGTGCCAGCAGCTCCTATTTAGGGGTCACCGGGGAGCTGTTTTTT.

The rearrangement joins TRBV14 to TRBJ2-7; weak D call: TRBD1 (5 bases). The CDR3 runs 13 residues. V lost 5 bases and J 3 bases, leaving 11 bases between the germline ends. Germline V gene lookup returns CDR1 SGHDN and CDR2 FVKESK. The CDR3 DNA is TGTGCCAGCAGCGGGGCAGTGAGCTACGAGCAGTACTTC. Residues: CASSGAVSYEQYF.

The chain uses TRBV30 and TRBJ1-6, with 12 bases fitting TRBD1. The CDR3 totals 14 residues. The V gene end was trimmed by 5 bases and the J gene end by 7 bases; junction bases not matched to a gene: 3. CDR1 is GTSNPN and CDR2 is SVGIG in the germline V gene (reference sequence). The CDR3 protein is CAWEGQGANSPLHF. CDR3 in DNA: TGTGCCTGGGAGGGACAGGGGGCCAATTCACCCCTCCACTTT.

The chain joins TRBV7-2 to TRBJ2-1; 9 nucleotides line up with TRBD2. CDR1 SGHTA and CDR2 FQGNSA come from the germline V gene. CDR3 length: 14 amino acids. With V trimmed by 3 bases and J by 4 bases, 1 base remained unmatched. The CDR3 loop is CASSLAGGYNEQFF. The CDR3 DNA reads TGTGCCAGCAGCTTGGCGGGGGGGTACAATGAGCAGTTCTTC. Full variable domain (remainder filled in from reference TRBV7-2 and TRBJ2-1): GAGVSQSPSNKVTEKGKDVELRCDPISGHTALYWYRQSLGQGLEFLIYFQGNSAPDKSGLPSDRFSAERTGGSVSTLTIQRTQQEDSAVYLCASSLAGGYNEQFFGPGTRLTVL.

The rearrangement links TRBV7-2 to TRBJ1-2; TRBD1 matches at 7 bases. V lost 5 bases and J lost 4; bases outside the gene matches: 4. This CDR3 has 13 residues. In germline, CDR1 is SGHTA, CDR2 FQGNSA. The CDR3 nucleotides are TGTGCCAGCAGCCTAGGACAGGTCTATGGCTACACCTTC. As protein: CASSLGQVYGYTF.

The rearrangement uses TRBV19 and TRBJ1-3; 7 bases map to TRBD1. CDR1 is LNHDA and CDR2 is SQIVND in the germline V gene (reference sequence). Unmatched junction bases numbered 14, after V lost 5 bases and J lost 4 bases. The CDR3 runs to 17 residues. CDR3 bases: TGTGCCAGTAGTCGACAGGGCCTTTGGGAAGGGGGAAACACCATATATTTT. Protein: CASSRQGLWEGGNTIYF. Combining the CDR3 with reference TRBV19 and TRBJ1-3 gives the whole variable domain DGGITQSPKYLFRKEGQNVTLSCEQNLNHDAMYWYRQDPGQGLRLIYYSQIVNDFQKGDIAEGYSVSREKKESFPLTVTSAQKNPTAFYLCASSRQGLWEGGNTIYFGEGSWLTVV.

In nucleotides, the CDR3 is TGTGCCAGTAGTATGTGGGACACCTATCAGCCCCAGCATTTT. This codes for CASSMWDTYQPQHF. The chain couples TRBV19 to TRBJ1-5; a weak D match, TRBD1 (6 bases). The V and J ends lost 3 bases and 5 bases respectively, with 11 bases between them. The CDR3 has 14 amino acids. Looked up from germline, CDR1 is LNHDA and CDR2 is SQIVND (reference sequence).

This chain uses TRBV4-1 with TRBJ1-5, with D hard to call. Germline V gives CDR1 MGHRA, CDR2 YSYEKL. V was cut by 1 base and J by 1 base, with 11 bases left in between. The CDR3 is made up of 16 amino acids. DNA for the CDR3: TGCGCCAGCAGCCAAGTAGAGGGTTTAAGCAATCAGCCCCAGCATTTT. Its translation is CASSQVEGLSNQPQHF.

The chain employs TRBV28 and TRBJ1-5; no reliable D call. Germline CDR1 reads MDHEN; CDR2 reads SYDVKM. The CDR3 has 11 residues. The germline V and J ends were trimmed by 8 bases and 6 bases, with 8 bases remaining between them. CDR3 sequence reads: CASGGSQPQHF. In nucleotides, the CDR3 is TGTGCCAGCGGTGGCAGTCAGCCCCAGCATTTT.

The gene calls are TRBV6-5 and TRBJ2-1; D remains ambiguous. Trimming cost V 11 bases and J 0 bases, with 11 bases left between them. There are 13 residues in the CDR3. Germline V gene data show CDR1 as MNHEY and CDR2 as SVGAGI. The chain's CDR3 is CASGRSSYNEQFF. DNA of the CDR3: TGTGCCTCAGGACGCAGCTCCTACAATGAGCAGTTCTTC.

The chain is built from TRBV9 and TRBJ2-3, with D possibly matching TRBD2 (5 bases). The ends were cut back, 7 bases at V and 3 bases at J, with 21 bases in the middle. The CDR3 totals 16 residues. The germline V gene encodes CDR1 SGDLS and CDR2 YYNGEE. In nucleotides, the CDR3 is TGTGCCAGCGGCTCTTCATTTCAGCGGTTGACAGATACGCAGTATTTT. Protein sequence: CASGSSFQRLTDTQYF.